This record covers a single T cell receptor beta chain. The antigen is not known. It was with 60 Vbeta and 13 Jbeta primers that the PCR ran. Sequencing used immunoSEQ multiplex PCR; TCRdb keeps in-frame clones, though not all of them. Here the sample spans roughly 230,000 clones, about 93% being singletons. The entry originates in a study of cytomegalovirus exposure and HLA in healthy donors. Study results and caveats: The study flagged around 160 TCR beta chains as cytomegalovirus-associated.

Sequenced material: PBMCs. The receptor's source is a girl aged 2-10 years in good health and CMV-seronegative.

The CDR3, as DNA: TGTGCCAGCATGCGGGGGACAGGGGGCATTTACGAGCAGTACTTC. This codes for CASMRGTGGIYEQYF. The J gene is TRBJ2-7, the V gene TRBV27; 12 nucleotides line up with TRBD1. The V gene end was trimmed by 7 bases and the J gene end by 4 bases; junction bases not matched to a gene: 8. The CDR3 has 15 residues. CDR1 is MNHEY, CDR2 SMNVEV, per germline (reference sequence).